The 17 T cell receptor beta chains reported below all come from one sample, sequenced in a study of identical twins. TCRdb called the 5' RACE reads again in MiXCR, with one record for every CDR3 protein. The table records 450,000 or so distinct CDR3 sequences, approximately 17% of them present only once. The material sequenced was naive T cells sorted from blood. The receptors here all came from a middle-aged man in good health.

The chain links TRBV5-6 to TRBJ1-2, with D unclear. Trimming removed 4 bases at V and 8 bases at J, with 15 bases between. This CDR3 has 13 amino acids. Germline V gene sequence: CDR1 SGHDT, CDR2 YYEEEE. The CDR3 spells CASSIPVGKGYTF. The CDR3 bases are TGTGCCAGCAGCATCCCAGTGGGTAAGGGCTACACCTTC.

This clonotype was observed a few times. The rearrangement links TRBV6-1 to TRBJ2-2; 10 nucleotides line up with TRBD2. CDR3 length equals 16 residues. V was pared by 7 bases and J by 2 bases, with 7 bases of the junction left unmatched. Germline CDR1 reads MNHNS; CDR2 reads SASEGT. CDR3 sequence reads: CASTLAGVGNTGELFF. In DNA form, the CDR3 reads TGTGCCAGCACCCTAGCGGGAGTAGGTAACACCGGGGAGCTGTTTTTT.

The rearrangement joins TRBV5-1 to TRBJ2-7, with TRBD2 matching 10 bases. The CDR3 totals 15 residues. V dropped 4 bases and J dropped 6; count of bases not matched to a gene: 10. The germline V gene has CDR1 SGHRS and CDR2 YFSETQ. This chain's CDR3 is CASSHEAGGQSEQYF. The CDR3, as DNA: TGCGCCAGCAGCCATGAAGCGGGAGGGCAGTCCGAGCAGTACTTC.

The table lists this clonotype with many counts. The chain couples TRBV11-1 to TRBJ2-6; D may correspond to TRBD1 or TRBD2 (5 bases each). This CDR3 region has 18 residues. Trimming shortened V by 5 bases and J by 4 bases, and 21 bases separated the two germline ends. Germline assignment: CDR1 SGHAT and CDR2 FQDESV (reference sequence). The chain's CDR3 is CASSPQPGPLVGANVLTF. CDR3 sequence (DNA): TGTGCCAGCAGCCCCCAACCGGGACCGCTTGTCGGGGCCAACGTCCTGACTTTC.

This clonotype was counted only a few times. The chain couples TRBV28 to TRBJ2-3; 14 bases are shared with TRBD2. The CDR3 consists of 17 residues. Germline CDR1 and CDR2: MDHEN and SYDVKM. Trimming took 5 bases from V and 4 from J; bases not matched to a gene: 8. DNA for the CDR3: TGTGCCAGCAGTACCGGGACTAGCGGGAGTCTGTCAGATACGCAGTATTTT. This sequence encodes CASSTGTSGSLSDTQYF.

This rearrangement joins TRBV15 to TRBJ2-2; D is unclear. The V end was cut by 0 bases, the J end by 2 bases, with 7 bases between. Germline-derived CDR1 and CDR2 are LNHNV and YYDKDF (reference sequence). CDR3 size: 15 residues. Written as DNA, the CDR3 is TGTGCCACCAGCAGAGATAAAATAAACACCGGGGAGCTGTTTTTT. It yields the protein CATSRDKINTGELFF.

The V gene is TRBV29-1, the J gene TRBJ2-1, with D possibly being TRBD1 (6 bases). The CDR3 covers 12 residues. Germline V gene sequence: CDR1 SQVTM, CDR2 ANQGSEA. Trimming shortened V by 7 bases and J by 9 bases, and 16 bases separated the two germline ends. The CDR3 spells CSASGALGEQFF. As DNA, the CDR3 is TGCAGCGCCTCAGGGGCGTTGGGTGAGCAGTTCTTC.

This clonotype was seen only a few times. This sequence joins TRBV9 and TRBJ2-3; no definite D call. With 0 bases removed from V and 2 bases from J, the gap between germline ends came to 4 bases. CDR1 and CDR2 from the germline V gene are SGDLS and YYNGEE. The CDR3 is made up of 13 amino acids. This chain's CDR3 is CASSVVVTDTQYF. The CDR3 nucleotides are TGTGCCAGCAGCGTAGTTGTCACAGATACGCAGTATTTT.

J is TRBJ2-3 and V is TRBV12-3 or TRBV12-4, with D possibly matching TRBD2 (7 bases). The ends were cut back, 8 bases at V and 0 bases at J, with 12 bases in the middle. The CDR3 contains 14 residues. The CDR3 region has the DNA TGTGCCAGCCAGAGGGGGGGAAGCACAGATACGCAGTATTTT. Its translation is CASQRGGSTDTQYF.

This clonotype has a single count. This clone may be a read error of a much larger clone one base away. V is TRBV29-1 and J is TRBJ2-5, with unresolved D. Germline assignment: CDR1 SQVTM and CDR2 ANQGSEA. This CDR3 contains 13 residues. The ends were cut back, 3 bases at V and 1 base at J, with 9 bases in the middle. This CDR3 reads CSVEGMRQETQYF. The CDR3 DNA sequence: TGCAGCGTTGAGGGCATGCGCCAAGAGACCCAGTACTTC.

This clonotype was counted only a few times. The V call is TRBV4-3, the J call TRBJ2-2, with D unclear. Trimming cost V 1 base and J 3 bases, with 12 bases left between them. The CDR3 extends over 16 amino acids. In germline, CDR1 is LGHNA, CDR2 YSLEER. The CDR3 protein is CASSQVVGSHTGELFF. CDR3 in DNA: TGCGCCAGCAGCCAAGTTGTGGGTTCTCACACCGGGGAGCTGTTTTTT.

The chain has TRBV20-1 and TRBJ2-1; no definite D call. The CDR3 loop spans 17 amino acids. The V and J ends lost 8 bases and 10 bases respectively, with 33 bases between them. Germline lookup yields CDR1 DFQATT and CDR2 SNEGSKA (reference sequence). In nucleotides, the CDR3 is TGCAGTATCCTGGGTGTCGGGTCTGATTCATCTGTAGGCGAGCAGTTCTTC. Protein product: CSILGVGSDSSVGEQFF.

The table lists this clonotype with many counts. The J gene is TRBJ2-2, the V gene TRBV6-1; D may be TRBD1 (6 bases). This CDR3 region has 15 residues. Trimming cost V 6 bases and J 2 bases, with 13 bases left between them. Per germline, CDR1 MNHNS and CDR2 SASEGT. The DNA for the CDR3 is TGTGCCAGCAGCTCGGGACACAAAAACACCGGGGAGCTGTTTTTT. It encodes CASSSGHKNTGELFF.

This rearrangement joins TRBV4-3 to TRBJ2-1; TRBD2 aligns across 13 bases. Trimming removed 4 bases from V and 9 bases from J; junction bases left unmatched: 12. The CDR3 length is 17 residues. The germline V gene encodes CDR1 LGHNA and CDR2 YSLEER. The chain's CDR3 is CASSRRIIGLAGVEQFF. The CDR3 region has the DNA TGCGCCAGCAGCCGAAGGATTATAGGACTAGCGGGGGTTGAGCAGTTCTTC.

This clonotype was observed a few times. This chain joins TRBV9 and TRBJ1-5; D is perhaps TRBD1 (5 bases). There are 13 residues in the CDR3. CDR1 is SGDLS and CDR2 is YYNGEE in the germline V gene. Trimming removed 4 bases at V and 5 bases at J, with 10 bases between. The CDR3 region is CASSPGTDQPQHF. CDR3 in DNA: TGTGCCAGCAGCCCCGGGACGGATCAGCCCCAGCATTTT.

This clonotype has a handful of counts. The chain joins TRBV6-2 or TRBV6-3 to TRBJ2-7; D possibly uses TRBD1 or TRBD2 (6 bases each). Germline loops: CDR1 MNHEY, CDR2 SVGEGT. The CDR3 consists of 12 residues. The V gene lost 2 bases and the J gene lost 6 bases, with 8 bases spanning the gap. In DNA, the CDR3 is TGTGCCAGCAGTTACGAGGGGGGCGAGCAGTACTTC. Amino acids: CASSYEGGEQYF.

This clonotype was detected only a few times. The genes are TRBV11-2 and TRBJ2-6, with 11 bases lining up with TRBD2. Germline V gene sequence: CDR1 SGHAT, CDR2 FQNNGV. Losses at the gene ends were 6 bases for V and 0 bases for J; bases not matched to a gene: 13. The CDR3 length is 20 residues. The CDR3 region is CASSSGTSGYFVSGANVLTF. The CDR3 DNA reads TGTGCCAGCAGTTCGGGGACTAGCGGATACTTCGTCTCTGGGGCCAACGTCCTGACTTTC.